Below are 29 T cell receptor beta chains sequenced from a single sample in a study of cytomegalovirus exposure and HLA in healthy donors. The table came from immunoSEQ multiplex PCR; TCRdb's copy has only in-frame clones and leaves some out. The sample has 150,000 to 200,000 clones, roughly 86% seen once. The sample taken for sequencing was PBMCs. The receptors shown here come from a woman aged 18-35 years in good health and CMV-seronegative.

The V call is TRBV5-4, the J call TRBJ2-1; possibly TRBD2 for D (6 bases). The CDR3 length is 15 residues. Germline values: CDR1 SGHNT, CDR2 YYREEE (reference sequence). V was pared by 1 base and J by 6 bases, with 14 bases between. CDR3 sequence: CASSLLLAGGNEQFF. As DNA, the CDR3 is TGTGCCAGCAGCTTGTTACTAGCCGGGGGCAATGAGCAGTTCTTC.

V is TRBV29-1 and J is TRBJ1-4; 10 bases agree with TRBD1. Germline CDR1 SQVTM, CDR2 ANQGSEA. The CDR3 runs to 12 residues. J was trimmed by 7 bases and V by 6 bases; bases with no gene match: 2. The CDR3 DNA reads TGCAGCGTGAGGACAGGGGGTGAAAAACTGTTTTTT. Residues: CSVRTGGEKLFF.

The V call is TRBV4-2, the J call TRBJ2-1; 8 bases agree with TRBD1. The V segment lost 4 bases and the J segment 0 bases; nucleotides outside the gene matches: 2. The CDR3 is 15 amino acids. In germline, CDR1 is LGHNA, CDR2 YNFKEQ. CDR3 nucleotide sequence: TGTGCCAGCAGCCGGACAGGGAGCTCCTACAATGAGCAGTTCTTC. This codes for CASSRTGSSYNEQFF.

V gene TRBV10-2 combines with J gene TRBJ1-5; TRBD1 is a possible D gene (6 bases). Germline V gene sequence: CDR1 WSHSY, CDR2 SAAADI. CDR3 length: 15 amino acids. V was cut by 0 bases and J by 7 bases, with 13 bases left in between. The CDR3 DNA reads TGCGCCAGCAGTGAGTCAGGGGGGGTTAGGCAGCCCCAGCATTTT. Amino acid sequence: CASSESGGVRQPQHF.

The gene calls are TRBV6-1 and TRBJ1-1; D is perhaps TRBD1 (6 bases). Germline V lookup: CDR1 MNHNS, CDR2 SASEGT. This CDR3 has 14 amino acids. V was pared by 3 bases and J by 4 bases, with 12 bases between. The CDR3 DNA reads TGTGCCAGCAGTGATATCGTACAGGGCACTGAAGCTTTCTTT. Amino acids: CASSDIVQGTEAFF.

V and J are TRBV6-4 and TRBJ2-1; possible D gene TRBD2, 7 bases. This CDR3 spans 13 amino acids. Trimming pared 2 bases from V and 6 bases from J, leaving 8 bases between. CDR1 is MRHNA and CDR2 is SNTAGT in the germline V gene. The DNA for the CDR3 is TGTGCCAGCAGTGACGGGGGGGCCAATGAGCAGTTCTTC. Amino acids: CASSDGGANEQFF.

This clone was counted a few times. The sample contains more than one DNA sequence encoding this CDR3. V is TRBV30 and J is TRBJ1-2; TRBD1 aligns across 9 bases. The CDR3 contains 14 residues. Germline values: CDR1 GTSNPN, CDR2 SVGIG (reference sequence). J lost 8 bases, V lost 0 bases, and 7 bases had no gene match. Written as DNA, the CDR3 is TGTGCCTGGAGTGTTGGGGACAGGGTGGGAGGCTACACCTTC. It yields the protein CAWSVGDRVGGYTF.

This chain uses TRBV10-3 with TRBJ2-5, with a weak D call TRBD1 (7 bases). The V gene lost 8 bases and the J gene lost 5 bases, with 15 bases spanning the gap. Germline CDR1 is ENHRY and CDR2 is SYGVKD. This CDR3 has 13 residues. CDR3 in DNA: TGTGCCATCGGAGGGGGCACTGACGAGACCCAGTACTTC. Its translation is CAIGGGTDETQYF.

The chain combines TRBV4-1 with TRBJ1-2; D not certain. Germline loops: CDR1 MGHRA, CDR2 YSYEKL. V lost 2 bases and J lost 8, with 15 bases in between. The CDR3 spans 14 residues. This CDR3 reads CASSQFLGGRGYTF. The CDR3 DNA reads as TGCGCCAGCAGCCAATTTTTGGGAGGGCGCGGCTACACCTTC.

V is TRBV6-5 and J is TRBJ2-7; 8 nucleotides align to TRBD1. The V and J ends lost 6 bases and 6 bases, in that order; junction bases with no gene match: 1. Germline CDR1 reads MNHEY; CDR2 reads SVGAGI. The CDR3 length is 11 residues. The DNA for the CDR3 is TGTGCCAGCAGACAGGGGGTCGAGCAGTACTTC. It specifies CASRQGVEQYF.

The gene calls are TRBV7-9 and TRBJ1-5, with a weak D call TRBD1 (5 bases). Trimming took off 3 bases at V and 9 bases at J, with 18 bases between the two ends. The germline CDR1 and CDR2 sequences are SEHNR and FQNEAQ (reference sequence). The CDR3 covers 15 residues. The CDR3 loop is CASSFPTRVGWPQHF. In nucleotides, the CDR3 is TGTGCCAGCAGCTTCCCAACCAGGGTGGGGTGGCCCCAGCATTTT. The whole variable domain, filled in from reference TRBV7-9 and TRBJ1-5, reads DTGVSQNPRHKITKRGQNVTFRCDPISEHNRLYWYRQTLGQGPEFLTYFQNEAQLEKSRLLSDRFSAERPKGSFSTLEIQRTEQGDSAMYLCASSFPTRVGWPQHFGDGTRLSIL.

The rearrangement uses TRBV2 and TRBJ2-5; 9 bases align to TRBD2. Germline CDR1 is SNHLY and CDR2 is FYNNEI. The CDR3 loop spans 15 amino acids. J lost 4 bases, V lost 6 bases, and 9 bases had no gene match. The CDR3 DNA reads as TGTGCCAGCAGGCTAACGGGGACTAGCCGAGAGACCCAGTACTTC. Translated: CASRLTGTSRETQYF.

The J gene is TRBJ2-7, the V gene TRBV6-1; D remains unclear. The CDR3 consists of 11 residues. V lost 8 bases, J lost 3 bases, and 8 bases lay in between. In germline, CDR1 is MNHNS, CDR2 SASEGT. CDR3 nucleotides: TGTGCCAGCGGAGTTAACTACGAGCAGTACTTC. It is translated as CASGVNYEQYF.

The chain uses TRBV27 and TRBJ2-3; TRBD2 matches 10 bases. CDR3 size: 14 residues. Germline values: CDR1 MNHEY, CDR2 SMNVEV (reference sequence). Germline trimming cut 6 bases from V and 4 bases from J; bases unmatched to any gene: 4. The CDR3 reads CASRSGRGPDTQYF. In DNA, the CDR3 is TGTGCCAGCAGAAGCGGGAGGGGTCCAGATACGCAGTATTTT.

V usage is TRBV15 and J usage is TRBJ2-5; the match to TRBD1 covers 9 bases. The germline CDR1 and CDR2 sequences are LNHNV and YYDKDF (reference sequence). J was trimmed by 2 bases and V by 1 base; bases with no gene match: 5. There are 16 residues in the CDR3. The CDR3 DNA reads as TGTGCCACCAGCAGAGTCGGGGGACAGGGACAAGAGACCCAGTACTTC. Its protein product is CATSRVGGQGQETQYF.

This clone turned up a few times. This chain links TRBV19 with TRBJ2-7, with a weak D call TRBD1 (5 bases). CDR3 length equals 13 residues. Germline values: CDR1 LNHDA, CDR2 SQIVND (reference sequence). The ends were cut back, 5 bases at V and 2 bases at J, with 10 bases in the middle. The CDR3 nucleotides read TGTGCCAGTAGTGAACAGGTAACCTACGAGCAGTACTTC. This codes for CASSEQVTYEQYF.

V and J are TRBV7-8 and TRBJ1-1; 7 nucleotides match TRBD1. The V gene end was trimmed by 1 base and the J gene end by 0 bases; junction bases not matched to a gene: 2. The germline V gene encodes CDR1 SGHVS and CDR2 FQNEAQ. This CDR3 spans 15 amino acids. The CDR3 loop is CASSLDRGMNTEAFF. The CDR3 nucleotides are TGTGCCAGCAGCTTAGACAGGGGAATGAACACTGAAGCTTTCTTT.

CDR3 bases: TGCAGCGTTGGGGGGGACGGTTTATCCTACGAGCAGTACTTC. This codes for CSVGGDGLSYEQYF. The rearrangement uses TRBV29-1 and TRBJ2-7; perhaps TRBD2 as D (6 bases). The CDR3 is 14 residues long. V shed 4 bases and J shed 1 base, with 14 bases lying between them. CDR1 is SQVTM and CDR2 is ANQGSEA in the germline V gene.

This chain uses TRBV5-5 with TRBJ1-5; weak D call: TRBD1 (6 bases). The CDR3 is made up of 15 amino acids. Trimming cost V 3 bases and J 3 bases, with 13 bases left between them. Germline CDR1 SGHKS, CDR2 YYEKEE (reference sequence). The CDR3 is CASSWGGGPNQPQHF. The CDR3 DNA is TGTGCCAGCAGCTGGGGCGGGGGGCCCAATCAGCCCCAGCATTTT.

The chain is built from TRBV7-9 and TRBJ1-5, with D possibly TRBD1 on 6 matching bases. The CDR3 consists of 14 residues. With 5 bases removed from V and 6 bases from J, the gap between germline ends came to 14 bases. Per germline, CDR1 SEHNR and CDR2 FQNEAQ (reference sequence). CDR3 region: CASSPAGASQPQHF. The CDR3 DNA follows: TGTGCCAGCAGCCCAGCGGGGGCGTCTCAGCCCCAGCATTTT.

CDR3: CASSEGRFGTDTQYF. Written as DNA, the CDR3 is TGTGCCAGCAGTGAAGGTCGGTTTGGCACAGATACGCAGTATTTT. The rearrangement uses TRBV2 and TRBJ2-3; D remains ambiguous. The length of the CDR3 is 15 residues. Deletions cut 1 base from V and 1 base from J, with 9 bases between. The germline gives CDR1 SNHLY, CDR2 FYNNEI.

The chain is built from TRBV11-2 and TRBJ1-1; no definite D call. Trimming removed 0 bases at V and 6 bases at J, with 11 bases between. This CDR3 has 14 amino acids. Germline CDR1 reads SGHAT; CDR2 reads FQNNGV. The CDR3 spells CASSLESFWPEAFF. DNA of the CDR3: TGTGCCAGCAGCTTAGAAAGTTTCTGGCCTGAAGCTTTCTTT.

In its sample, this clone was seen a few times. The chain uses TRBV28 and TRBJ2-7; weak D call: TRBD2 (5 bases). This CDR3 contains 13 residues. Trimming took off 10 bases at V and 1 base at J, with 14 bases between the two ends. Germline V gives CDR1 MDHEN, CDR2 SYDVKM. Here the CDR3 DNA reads TGTGCCAACCGGAAGCCGGGGTCCTACGAGCAGTACTTC. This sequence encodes CANRKPGSYEQYF.

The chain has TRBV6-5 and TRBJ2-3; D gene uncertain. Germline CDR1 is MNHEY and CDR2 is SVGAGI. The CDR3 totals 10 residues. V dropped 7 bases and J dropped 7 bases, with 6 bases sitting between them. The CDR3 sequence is CASMSNTQYF. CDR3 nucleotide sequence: TGTGCCAGCATGTCTAATACGCAGTATTTT.

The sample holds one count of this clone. This chain's CDR3 is CASSLIQGSPLHF. CDR3 coding DNA: TGTGCCAGCAGCTTGATACAGGGATCACCCCTCCACTTT. This chain connects TRBV5-6 to TRBJ1-6; D perhaps matches TRBD1 (6 bases). CDR3 length: 13 residues. Trimming shortened V by 1 base and J by 10 bases, and 9 bases separated the two germline ends. The V gene's germline CDR1 is SGHDT and CDR2 YYEEEE.

The CDR3 sequence: CSAGTSGEFF. CDR3 bases: TGCAGTGCTGGGACTAGCGGGGAGTTCTTC. J is TRBJ2-1 and V is TRBV20-1, with 13 bases that match TRBD2. Looked up from germline, CDR1 is DFQATT and CDR2 is SNEGSKA (reference sequence). J gave up 14 bases and V 5 bases, and 0 bases lay outside the gene matches. There are 10 residues in the CDR3.

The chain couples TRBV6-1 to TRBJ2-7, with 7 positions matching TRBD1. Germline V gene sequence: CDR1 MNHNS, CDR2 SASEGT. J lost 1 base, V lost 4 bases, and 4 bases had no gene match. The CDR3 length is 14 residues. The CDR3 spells CASSGWDRSYEQYF. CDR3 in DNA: TGTGCCAGCAGTGGATGGGACAGATCCTACGAGCAGTACTTC.

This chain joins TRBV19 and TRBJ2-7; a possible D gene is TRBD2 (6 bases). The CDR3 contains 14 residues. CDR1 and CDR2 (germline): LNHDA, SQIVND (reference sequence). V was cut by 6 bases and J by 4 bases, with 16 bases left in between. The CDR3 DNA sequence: TGTGCCAGTAGGTTATCGGGAGACTCTTACGAGCAGTACTTC. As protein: CASRLSGDSYEQYF.

DNA for the CDR3: TGTGCCAGCAGTACGAACGCGGGGGGTAGCACTGAAGCTTTCTTT. Protein: CASSTNAGGSTEAFF. The genes are TRBV6-5 and TRBJ1-1; perhaps TRBD1 as D (5 bases). From germline, CDR1 is MNHEY and CDR2 SVGAGI. This CDR3 comprises 15 residues. The V gene lost 5 bases and the J gene lost 4 bases, with 17 bases spanning the gap.